The clone carrying this TCR beta chain is a singleton in its sample. This sample is part of a study of blood T cell repertoires in COVID-19. As handled by the study authors: Nucleated cell counts were estimated from reference gene primer amplification. Assay used: immunoSEQ multiplex PCR; TCRdb lists only in-frame clones, some missing. D and trimming were read from the DNA, whereas the V and J calls and clone size are those reported in that table. The table includes fewer than 350,000 clones, about 86% detected once. From germline, CDR1 is SGHAT and CDR2 FQNNGV. There are 15 residues in the CDR3. V trimming: 6 bases; J trimming: 2 bases; junction bases outside the gene matches: 7.

Source material: peripheral blood. This rearrangement joins TRBV11-2 to TRBJ2-1; 7 bases fit TRBD2. This receptor was obtained from a woman in her 30s who had recovered from COVID-19. Here the CDR3 DNA reads TGTGCCAGCAGGGGGGTCAGCGGGGCCTACAATGAGCAGTTCTTC. This translates into CASRGVSGAYNEQFF.